These 5 T cell receptor beta chains came from one sample sequenced in a study of blood T cells in healthy people across ages. With a J-beta primer mix and a sample-barcoded 5' primer, a second PCR ran about 7 to 12 cycles. MiXCR, applied by TCRdb to the 5' RACE reads, yields one record per CDR3 protein. This repertoire shows more than 1,000,000 distinct CDR3 sequences, almost 25% found once; its top ten account for 0.65% to 0.95%. These data also featured in a second study, about T cells of mothers and their children.

Sequenced material: blood. The receptors were sampled from a girl aged 2 to 10 in good health.

This clonotype was observed a handful of times. V usage is TRBV4-1 and J usage is TRBJ1-3; no clear D. The CDR3 consists of 13 residues. Germline CDR1 MGHRA, CDR2 YSYEKL. V lost 8 bases and J 7 bases, leaving 15 bases between the germline ends. The CDR3 reads CASGLGALNTIYF. The CDR3 nucleotides read TGCGCCAGCGGGTTAGGAGCTTTGAACACCATATATTTT.

In this sample, this clonotype turned up a few times. The rearrangement joins TRBV3-1 to TRBJ1-2; D not certain. Trimming removed 1 base from V and 6 bases from J, with 6 bases in between. Per germline, CDR1 LGHDT and CDR2 YNNKEL (reference sequence). The CDR3 is 12 amino acids. Here the CDR3 reads CASSQATHGYTF. CDR3 nucleotide sequence: TGTGCCAGCAGCCAAGCTACTCATGGCTACACCTTC.

In this sample, this clonotype turned up many times. The chain combines TRBV7-3 with TRBJ2-5; D is perhaps TRBD2 (6 bases). TRBJ2-7 matches the DNA end more closely, so the J call is doubtful. Per the germline V gene, CDR1 is SGHTA and CDR2 is FQGTGA. This CDR3 comprises 12 residues. The CDR3 protein is CASSSAGGEQYF. CDR3 sequence (DNA): TGTGCCAGCAGCTCCGCCGGGGGCGAGCAGTACTTC.

The J gene is TRBJ2-3, the V gene TRBV15; D is possibly TRBD1 (6 bases). Germline loops: CDR1 LNHNV, CDR2 YYDKDF (reference sequence). The CDR3 spans 14 residues. Trimming removed 0 bases from V and 6 bases from J, with 10 bases in between. CDR3 residues: CATSRDRGGDTQYF. The DNA for the CDR3 is TGTGCCACCAGCAGAGATCGTGGGGGCGATACGCAGTATTTT.

This clonotype occurred a few times. This chain connects TRBV28 to TRBJ2-5; D gene uncertain. The J call may be in error: the DNA end matches TRBJ2-7 better. The germline gives CDR1 MDHEN, CDR2 SYDVKM. The CDR3 is made up of 14 amino acids. DNA of the CDR3: TGTGCCAGCAGTACCTACACCTACTCCTACGAGCAGTACTTC. Its translation: CASSTYTYSYEQYF.